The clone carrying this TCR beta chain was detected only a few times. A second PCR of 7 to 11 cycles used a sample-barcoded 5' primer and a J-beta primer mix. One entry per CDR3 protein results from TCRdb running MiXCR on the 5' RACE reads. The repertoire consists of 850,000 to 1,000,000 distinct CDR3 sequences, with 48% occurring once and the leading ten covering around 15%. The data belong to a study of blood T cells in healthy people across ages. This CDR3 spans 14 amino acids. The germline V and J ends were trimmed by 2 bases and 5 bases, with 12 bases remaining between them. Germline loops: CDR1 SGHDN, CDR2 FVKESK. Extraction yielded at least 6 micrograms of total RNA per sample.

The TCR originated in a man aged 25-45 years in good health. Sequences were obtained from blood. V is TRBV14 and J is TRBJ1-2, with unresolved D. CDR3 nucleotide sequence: TGTGCCAGCAGCCAAAACAGCGAATCATATGGCTACACCTTC. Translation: CASSQNSESYGYTF.